Listed below are T cell receptor beta chains from one sample, sequenced in a study of OX40 agonist ivuxolimab in advanced cancers. Profiling relied on immunoSEQ multiplex PCR, and the TCRdb table lists in-frame clones only, not all of them. Of about 58,000 clones in the sample, around 85% were seen once. This sample comprised CD4+ or CD8+ T cells sorted from blood, obtained in a trial of the OX40 agonist ivuxolimab. The receptor source for this set is an adult with an advanced solid tumor such as melanoma, head and neck, liver or kidney cancer. CDR3s include the opening cysteine and the closing phenylalanine or tryptophan. A D gene is named only where the DNA matches it firmly. A row's size may be missing; if present it is once, few, many or a size class.

NA	18	TRBV11-2	NA	TRBJ1-5	CASSLEGARRRINQPQHF	TGTGCCAGCAGCTTAGAAGGTGCTCGACGCAGGATCAATCAGCCCCAGCATTTT
TRBD2	17	TRBV2	NA	TRBJ2-1	CASSGLAGGPLGNEQFF	TGTGCCAGTTCGGGACTAGCGGGAGGGCCGCTGGGCAATGAGCAGTTCTTC
NA	14	TRBV6-5	NA	TRBJ2-2	CASSYSQGTGELFF	TGTGCCAGCAGTTACAGCCAGGGCACCGGGGAGCTGTTTTTT
TRBD2	16	TRBV4-1	NA	TRBJ2-7	CASSQRLAGGIYEQYF	TGCGCCAGCAGCCAACGACTAGCGGGAGGGATCTACGAGCAGTACTTC
TRBD2	15	TRBV5-8	NA	TRBJ2-7	CASNRGLAGGYEQYF	TGTGCCAGCAACCGGGGACTAGCGGGAGGCTACGAGCAGTACTTC
TRBD2	14	TRBV27	NA	TRBJ2-7	CASKRTSGMYEQYF	TGTGCCAGCAAGCGGACTAGCGGGATGTACGAGCAGTACTTC
NA	15	TRBV6-1	once	TRBJ2-6	CASSEGWAGANVLTF	TGTGCCAGCAGTGAAGGGTGGGCAGGGGCCAACGTCCTGACTTTC
NA	18	TRBV7-9	few	TRBJ2-1	CASSDLSGGLVGNNEQFF	TGTGCCAGCAGCGACCTATCTGGGGGGCTGGTGGGAAACAATGAGCAGTTCTTC
NA	18	TRBV19	NA	TRBJ1-5	CASSIAVVRSNPQFAQHF	TGTGCCAGTAGTATTGCGGTCGTCCGATCGAACCCCCAATTCGCCCAGCATTTT
NA	16	TRBV18	NA	TRBJ1-3	CASSGQTSPTGNTIYF	TGTGCCAGCTCGGGACAAACTTCCCCCACTGGAAACACCATATATTTT
TRBD2	15	TRBV5-1	NA	TRBJ2-1	CASSSLAGGMPEQFF	TGCGCCAGCAGCTCCCTAGCGGGAGGAATGCCTGAGCAGTTCTTC
NA	13	TRBV5-6	NA	TRBJ1-4	CASSSTTNEKLFF	TGTGCCAGCAGCTCCACAACTAATGAAAAACTGTTTTTT
TRBD2	15	TRBV28	NA	TRBJ2-3	CASNPWGRAKDTQYF	TGTGCCAGCAACCCCTGGGGGAGGGCCAAAGATACGCAGTATTTT
NA	14	TRBV6-1	NA	TRBJ1-3	CASTLEGSGNTIYF	TGTGCCAGTACGCTGGAAGGGTCTGGAAACACCATATATTTT
TRBD2	17	TRBV4-1	NA	TRBJ2-7	CASSQGRLAGGTHEQYF	TGCGCCAGCAGCCAAGGGCGTCTAGCGGGAGGGACCCACGAGCAGTACTTC
TRBD1	15	TRBV2	NA	TRBJ1-5	CASSVGTGRNQPQHF	TGTGCCAGCAGTGTAGGGACAGGGAGGAATCAGCCCCAGCATTTT
TRBD2	15	TRBV18	once	TRBJ2-1	CASSPGLAGHNEQFF	TGTGCCAGCTCACCAGGGCTAGCGGGACACAATGAGCAGTTCTTC
TRBD1	13	TRBV2	NA	TRBJ2-3	CASGQGSTDTQYF	TGTGCCAGCGGACAGGGTAGCACAGATACGCAGTATTTT
NA	14	TRBV28	NA	TRBJ2-2	CAIPGRTNTGELFF	TGTGCCATCCCGGGCCGTACGAACACCGGGGAGCTGTTTTTT
TRBD1	15	TRBV5-1	NA	TRBJ2-7	CASSPHGQGVYEQYF	TGCGCCAGCAGCCCGCATGGACAGGGGGTCTACGAGCAGTACTTC
TRBD1	15	TRBV6-5	once	TRBJ2-3	CASSSGTGHTDTQYF	TGTGCCAGCAGTTCCGGGACAGGCCACACAGATACGCAGTATTTT
NA	12	TRBV28	NA	TRBJ2-5	CASSLRLETQYF	TGTGCCAGCAGTTTACGACTAGAGACCCAGTACTTC
NA	16	TRBV6-1	NA	TRBJ2-7	CASSDLHGAGSYEQYF	TGTGCCAGCAGTGATTTACACGGGGCAGGGTCCTACGAGCAGTACTTC
TRBD1	16	TRBV28	NA	TRBJ2-7	CASSPPGQGLLYEQYF	TGTGCCAGCAGTCCCCCGGGACAGGGCCTTCTCTACGAGCAGTACTTC
NA	13	TRBV27	NA	TRBJ2-1	CASSSQGRAEQFF	TGTGCCAGCAGTTCCCAGGGGCGAGCTGAGCAGTTCTTC
NA	13	TRBV10-1	NA	TRBJ2-7	CASTGGLEYEQYF	TGCGCCAGCACCGGGGGACTCGAATACGAGCAGTACTTC
TRBD2	15	TRBV7-2	NA	TRBJ2-7	CASSLALAGTGEQYF	TGTGCCAGCAGCTTAGCGCTAGCGGGCACAGGCGAGCAGTACTTC
NA	15	TRBV5-6	once	TRBJ2-7	CASSPSWQGRYEQYF	TGTGCCAGCAGCCCCTCCTGGCAGGGACGGTACGAGCAGTACTTC
TRBD1	15	TRBV19	NA	TRBJ2-5	CASSPPGTGVETQYF	TGTGCCAGTAGCCCCCCCGGGACAGGGGTGGAGACCCAGTACTTC
TRBD2	15	TRBV7-2	NA	TRBJ2-1	CASSLARTSGREQFF	TGTGCCAGCAGCTTAGCCCGGACTAGCGGGAGAGAGCAGTTCTTC
NA	11	TRBV6-6	once	TRBJ2-5	CASTLERTQYF	TGTGCCAGCACCCTTGAGAGGACCCAGTACTTC
NA	18	TRBV27	NA	TRBJ2-3	CASSRSGWMTSSTDTQYF	TGTGCCAGCAGTAGATCGGGCTGGATGACGTCTAGCACAGATACGCAGTATTTT
NA	14	TRBV7-8	once	TRBJ2-5	CASSFGVIWETQYF	TGTGCCAGCAGCTTCGGGGTTATTTGGGAGACCCAGTACTTC
NA	17	TRBV23-1	NA	TRBJ2-1	CASGGTPGPCSYNEQFF	TGCGCCAGCGGCGGGACTCCCGGTCCGTGTTCCTACAATGAGCAGTTCTTC
NA	12	TRBV19	NA	TRBJ1-5	CASSTGNQPQHF	TGTGCCAGTAGCACAGGGAATCAGCCCCAGCATTTT
TRBD2	15	TRBV5-1	NA	TRBJ2-7	CASSLTLAGVNEQYF	TGCGCCAGCAGCTTGACCCTAGCGGGAGTGAACGAGCAGTACTTC
NA	16	TRBV18	NA	TRBJ1-1	CASSPYPGPTDTEAFF	TGTGCCAGCTCACCCTACCCTGGACCCACGGACACTGAAGCTTTCTTT
TRBD1	13	TRBV29-1	NA	TRBJ1-2	CSVGTPGGYGYTF	TGCAGCGTTGGGACTCCAGGGGGATATGGCTACACCTTC
NA	16	TRBV6-6	NA	TRBJ2-7	CASSDSDRWPIYEQYF	TGTGCCAGCAGTGACTCAGACAGGTGGCCCATCTACGAGCAGTACTTC
NA	12	TRBV5-1	once	TRBJ2-3	CASGYRTDTQYF	TGCGCCAGCGGATACAGGACAGATACGCAGTATTTT
TRBD1	16	TRBV9	NA	TRBJ2-3	CASSAALQGLTDTQYF	TGTGCCAGCAGCGCAGCTCTACAGGGGTTGACAGATACGCAGTATTTT
NA	16	TRBV6-6	NA	TRBJ2-5	CASSRQATSKQETQYF	TGTGCCAGCAGTCGACAGGCAACATCAAAACAAGAGACCCAGTACTTC
NA	14	TRBV7-7	NA	TRBJ2-5	CASSSDGTAETQYF	TGTGCTAGCAGCTCGGACGGGACCGCCGAGACCCAGTACTTC
NA	12	TRBV30	few	TRBJ1-1	CAFWGFNTEAFF	TGTGCCTTTTGGGGGTTCAACACTGAAGCTTTCTTT
TRBD2	18	TRBV19	NA	TRBJ2-2	CASSIEFPTSGSTGELFF	TGTGCCAGTAGTATAGAGTTCCCTACTAGCGGGAGTACCGGGGAGCTGTTTTTT
NA	14	TRBV7-6	NA	TRBJ2-4	CASSLVDDKNIQYF	TGTGCCAGCAGCTTAGTGGATGACAAAAACATTCAGTACTTC
NA	15	TRBV19	NA	TRBJ1-2	CASSIAGQPNYGYTF	TGTGCCAGTAGTATAGCAGGGCAGCCCAACTATGGCTACACCTTC
NA	13	TRBV7-9	once	TRBJ1-1	CASSLAYNTEAFF	TGTGCCAGCAGCTTAGCCTATAACACTGAAGCTTTCTTT
TRBD1	18	TRBV25-1	NA	TRBJ2-7	CASSDVRGTGKSSYEQYF	TGTGCCAGCAGTGACGTCCGCGGGACAGGTAAGAGCTCCTACGAGCAGTACTTC
NA	15	TRBV11-2	once	TRBJ2-3	CASSLGGWSTDTQYF	TGTGCCAGCAGCTTAGGAGGGTGGAGCACAGATACGCAGTATTTT
NA	14	TRBV29-1	NA	TRBJ2-3	CSARGRAGDDTQYF	TGCAGCGCCAGGGGTAGGGCAGGAGATGATACGCAGTATTTT
TRBD2	13	TRBV30	once	TRBJ2-7	CAWSPGGINEQYF	TGTGCCTGGTCTCCGGGAGGGATAAACGAGCAGTACTTC
NA	15	TRBV5-1	NA	TRBJ2-3	CASSLEASRTDTQYF	TGCGCCAGCAGCTTGGAGGCTAGCCGCACAGATACGCAGTATTTT
TRBD2	15	TRBV27	NA	TRBJ2-7	CASSFQAGGYYEQYF	TGTGCCAGCAGCTTCCAAGCGGGAGGGTACTACGAGCAGTACTTC
NA	13	TRBV25-1	NA	TRBJ1-1	CASSEVGQIEAFF	TGTGCCAGCAGTGAAGTAGGACAGATCGAAGCTTTCTTT
TRBD1	14	TRBV30	NA	TRBJ1-2	CAWSRQGVDYGYTF	TGTGCCTGGAGTCGACAGGGGGTGGACTATGGCTACACCTTC
NA	13	TRBV5-1	NA	TRBJ1-2	CASSLEGKGGYTF	TGCGCCAGCAGCTTGGAGGGGAAGGGTGGCTACACCTTC
NA	11	TRBV20-1	NA	TRBJ1-2	CSASELVGYTF	TGCAGTGCTAGTGAATTGGTTGGCTACACCTTC
NA	12	TRBV6-5	NA	TRBJ1-1	CASSYYSFPAFF	TGTGCCAGCAGTTACTACAGCTTCCCAGCTTTCTTT
TRBD1	15	TRBV19	NA	TRBJ1-2	CASSIADRGHYGYTF	TGTGCCAGTAGTATAGCGGACAGGGGGCACTATGGCTACACCTTC